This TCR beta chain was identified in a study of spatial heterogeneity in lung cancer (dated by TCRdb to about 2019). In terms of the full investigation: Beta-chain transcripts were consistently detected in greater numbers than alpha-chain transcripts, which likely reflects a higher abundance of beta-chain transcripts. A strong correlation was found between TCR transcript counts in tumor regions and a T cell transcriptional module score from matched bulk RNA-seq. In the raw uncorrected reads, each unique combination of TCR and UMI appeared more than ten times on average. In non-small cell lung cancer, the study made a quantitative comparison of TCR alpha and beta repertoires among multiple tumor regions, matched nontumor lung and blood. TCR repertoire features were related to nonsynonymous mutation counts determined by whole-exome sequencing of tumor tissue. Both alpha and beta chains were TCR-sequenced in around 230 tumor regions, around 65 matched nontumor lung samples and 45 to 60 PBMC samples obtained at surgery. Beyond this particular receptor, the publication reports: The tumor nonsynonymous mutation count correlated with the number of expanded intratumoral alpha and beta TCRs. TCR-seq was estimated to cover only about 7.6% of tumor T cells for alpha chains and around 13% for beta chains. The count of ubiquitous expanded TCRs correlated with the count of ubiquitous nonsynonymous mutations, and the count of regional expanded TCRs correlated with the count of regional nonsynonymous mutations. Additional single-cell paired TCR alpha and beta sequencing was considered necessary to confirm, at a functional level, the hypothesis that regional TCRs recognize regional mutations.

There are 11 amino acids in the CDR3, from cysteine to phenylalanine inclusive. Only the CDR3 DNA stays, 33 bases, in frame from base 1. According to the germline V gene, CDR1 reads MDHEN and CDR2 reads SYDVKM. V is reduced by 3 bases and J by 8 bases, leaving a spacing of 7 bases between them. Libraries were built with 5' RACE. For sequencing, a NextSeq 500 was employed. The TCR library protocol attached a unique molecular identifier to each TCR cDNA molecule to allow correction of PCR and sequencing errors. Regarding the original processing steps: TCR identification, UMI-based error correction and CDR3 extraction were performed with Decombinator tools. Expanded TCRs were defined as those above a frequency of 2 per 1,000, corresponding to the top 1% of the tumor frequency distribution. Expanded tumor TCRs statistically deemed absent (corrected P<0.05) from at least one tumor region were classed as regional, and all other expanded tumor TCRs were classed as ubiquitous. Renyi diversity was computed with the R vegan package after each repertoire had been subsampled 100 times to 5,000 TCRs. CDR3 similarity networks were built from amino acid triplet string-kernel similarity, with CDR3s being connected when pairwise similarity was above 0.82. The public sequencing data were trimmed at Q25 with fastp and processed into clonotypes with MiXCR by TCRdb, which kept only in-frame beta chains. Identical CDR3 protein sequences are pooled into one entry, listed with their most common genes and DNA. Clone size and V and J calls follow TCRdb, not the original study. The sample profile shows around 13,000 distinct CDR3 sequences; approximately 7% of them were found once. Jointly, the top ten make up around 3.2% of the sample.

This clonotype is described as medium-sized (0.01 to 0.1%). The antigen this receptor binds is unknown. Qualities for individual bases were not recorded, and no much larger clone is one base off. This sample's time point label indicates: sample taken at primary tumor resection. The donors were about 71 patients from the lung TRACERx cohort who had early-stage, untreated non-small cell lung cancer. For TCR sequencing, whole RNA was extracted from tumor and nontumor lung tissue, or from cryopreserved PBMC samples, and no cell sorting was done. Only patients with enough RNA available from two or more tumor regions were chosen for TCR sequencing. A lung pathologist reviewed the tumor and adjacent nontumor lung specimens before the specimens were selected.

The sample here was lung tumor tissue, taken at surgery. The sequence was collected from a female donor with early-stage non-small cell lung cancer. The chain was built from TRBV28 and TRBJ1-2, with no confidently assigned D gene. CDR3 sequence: CASSLRRGYTF. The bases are TGTGCCAGCAGTTTGCGACGGGGCTACACCTTC.